One sample yielded the 24 T cell receptor beta chains listed below, sequenced in a study of blood T cell repertoires in COVID-19. Libraries were prepared by immunoSEQ multiplex PCR; TCRdb keeps only in-frame clonotypes and omits some of them. The sample lists around 290,000 clones; approximately 90% were seen once. The sample consisted of PBMCs or T cells enriched from blood (not recorded which). The receptors were gathered from a woman aged 55-70 years in a cohort exposed to, infected with or recovered from COVID-19 (not recorded which).

This rearrangement joins TRBV2 to TRBJ2-1; TRBD1 is a possible D gene (5 bases). The CDR3 contains 13 residues. The germline V gene encodes CDR1 SNHLY and CDR2 FYNNEI. V dropped 6 bases and J dropped 4 bases, with 10 bases sitting between them. CDR3 sequence: CASRSGQYNEQFF. In DNA, the CDR3 is TGTGCCAGCAGGTCAGGGCAATACAATGAGCAGTTCTTC.

The chain carries TRBV5-1 and TRBJ1-1; D ambiguous. The CDR3 has 14 amino acids. Trimming cost V 1 base and J 0 bases, with 7 bases left between them. Germline V gene sequence: CDR1 SGHRS, CDR2 YFSETQ. CDR3 DNA: TGCGCCAGCAGCTTGCGCGTTATGAACACTGAAGCTTTCTTT. It is translated as CASSLRVMNTEAFF.

As regards this clone: Additional DNA sequences in this sample encode the identical CDR3. This rearrangement joins TRBV19 to TRBJ2-1, with 7 bases that match TRBD2. After removal of 1 base from V and 4 bases from J, the junction contained 1 base not matched to a gene. This CDR3 contains 14 residues. CDR1 is LNHDA, CDR2 SQIVND, per germline (reference sequence). The DNA of the CDR3 is TGTGCCAGTAGTATAGGCGGGGGTTACAATGAGCAGTTCTTC. Its protein is CASSIGGGYNEQFF.

The chain links TRBV5-8 to TRBJ2-4; 8 bases agree with TRBD1. CDR3 length: 15 residues. The germline V gene encodes CDR1 SGHTS and CDR2 YDEGEE. V trimming: 2 bases; J trimming: 5 bases; junction bases outside the gene matches: 6. CDR3 region: CASSFSQGVQNIQYF. In nucleotides, the CDR3 is TGTGCCAGCAGCTTTTCACAGGGGGTACAAAACATTCAGTACTTC.

The V call is TRBV18, the J call TRBJ1-1; 7 bases agree with TRBD1. V shed 6 bases, J shed 1 base, and the junction held 5 bases outside the gene matches. The CDR3 contains 14 residues. Germline-derived CDR1 and CDR2 are KGHSH and LQKENI. Here the CDR3 reads CASSQTGTNTEAFF. The CDR3 DNA reads TGTGCCAGCTCCCAGACAGGGACGAACACTGAAGCTTTCTTT.

The table lists this clone with a few counts. This chain connects TRBV3-1 (or the pseudogene TRBV3-2) to TRBJ1-5; 8 nucleotides match TRBD1. The CDR3 is 14 amino acids. Germline loops: CDR1 LGHDT, CDR2 YNNKEL (reference sequence). The junction had 5 bases not matched to a gene; V was cut back by 3 bases and J by 7 bases. The DNA for the CDR3 is TGTGCCAGCAGCCAGGACAGGGCGCGACAGCCCCAGCATTTT. Protein sequence: CASSQDRARQPQHF.

About this clone: Different DNA sequences within this sample yield the same CDR3. This sequence joins TRBV5-1 and TRBJ1-1, with TRBD1 matching over 8 bases. The V gene end was trimmed by 4 bases and the J gene end by 7 bases; junction bases not matched to a gene: 3. Looked up from germline, CDR1 is SGHRS and CDR2 is YFSETQ. The CDR3 is made up of 12 amino acids. The DNA of the CDR3 is TGCGCCAGCAGCCCCGGACAGGGTGAAGCTTTCTTT. As protein: CASSPGQGEAFF.

This chain links TRBV3-1 (or the pseudogene TRBV3-2) with TRBJ1-1, with TRBD1 as a possible D gene (5 bases). Germline CDR1 reads LGHDT; CDR2 reads YNNKEL (reference sequence). V dropped 1 base and J dropped 3 bases, with 9 bases sitting between them. The CDR3 consists of 14 residues. CDR3 sequence: CASSQALGDTEAFF. In nucleotides, the CDR3 is TGTGCCAGCAGCCAAGCCTTAGGGGACACTGAAGCTTTCTTT.

V is TRBV10-2 and J is TRBJ1-2; no clear D gene. Trimming pared 8 bases from V and 2 bases from J, leaving 21 bases between. The CDR3 length is 16 residues. CDR1 and CDR2 (germline): WSHSY, SAAADI. CDR3 in amino acids: CASRQFGEGLNYGYTF. As DNA, the CDR3 is TGCGCCAGCCGCCAGTTCGGGGAGGGCCTGAACTATGGCTACACCTTC.

The V and J genes are TRBV28 and TRBJ2-7; TRBD2 agrees at 11 bases. This CDR3 region has 15 residues. J gave up 4 bases and V 3 bases, and 5 bases lay outside the gene matches. Germline V lookup: CDR1 MDHEN, CDR2 SYDVKM. DNA for the CDR3: TGTGCCAGCAGTTTCCCGACTAGCGGGGTATACGAGCAGTACTTC. This encodes CASSFPTSGVYEQYF. Complete variable domain (other parts from reference TRBV28 and TRBJ2-7): DVKVTQSSRYLVKRTGEKVFLECVQDMDHENMFWYRQDPGLGLRLIYFSYDVKMKEKGDIPEGYSVSREKKERFSLILESASTNQTSMYLCASSFPTSGVYEQYFGPGTRLTVT.

The chain has TRBV30 and TRBJ2-5; 7 positions match TRBD1. Germline CDR1 and CDR2: GTSNPN and SVGIG (reference sequence). The CDR3 is 15 amino acids. The V gene end was trimmed by 1 base and the J gene end by 3 bases; junction bases not matched to a gene: 8. The CDR3 DNA reads as TGTGCCTGGAGTGCAAGAGGGGGCCACAAAGAGACCCAGTACTTC. It encodes CAWSARGGHKETQYF.

The rearrangement joins TRBV4-3 to TRBJ2-1; 12 nucleotides match TRBD2. From germline, CDR1 is LGHNA and CDR2 YSLEER. V was pared by 4 bases and J by 4 bases, with 2 bases of the junction left unmatched. The CDR3 runs 15 residues. The CDR3 nucleotides read TGCGCCAGCAGCCGCGGGACTAGCGGGTACAATGAGCAGTTCTTC. The encoded protein is CASSRGTSGYNEQFF.

The chain employs TRBV20-1 and TRBJ2-7; 8 bases are shared with TRBD2. J lost 3 bases, V lost 3 bases, and 16 bases had no gene match. Germline V gives CDR1 DFQATT, CDR2 SNEGSKA (reference sequence). This CDR3 has 17 amino acids. CDR3: CSASLRPDSSGLYEQYF. CDR3 DNA sequence: TGCAGTGCTAGTTTGCGGCCCGATTCTAGCGGGCTCTACGAGCAGTACTTC.

This clone was seen once. This sequence joins TRBV5-1 and TRBJ1-4; 7 nucleotides align to TRBD1. Per the germline V gene, CDR1 is SGHRS and CDR2 is YFSETQ. V was pared by 3 bases and J by 0 bases, with 11 bases of the junction left unmatched. The CDR3 runs 18 residues. The CDR3 DNA sequence: TGCGCCAGCAGCTACCCGTTCACAGGGGAAACAACTAATGAAAAACTGTTTTTT. Amino acids: CASSYPFTGETTNEKLFF.

The genes are TRBV2 and TRBJ2-4; 10 bases are shared with TRBD1. This CDR3 comprises 16 residues. J was trimmed by 2 bases and V by 4 bases; bases with no gene match: 5. Germline-derived CDR1 and CDR2 are SNHLY and FYNNEI. The CDR3 protein is CASSVPGQGTKNIQYF. CDR3 nucleotide sequence: TGTGCCAGCAGTGTCCCGGGACAGGGGACCAAAAACATTCAGTACTTC.

Concerning this clone itself: Different DNA sequences within this sample yield the same CDR3. The V and J genes are TRBV9 and TRBJ2-2, with no clear D. This CDR3 is 13 amino acids long. Trimming cost V 0 bases and J 4 bases, with 4 bases left between them. Germline assignment: CDR1 SGDLS and CDR2 YYNGEE. The CDR3 DNA is TGTGCCAGCAGCGTAGGAGGCACCGGGGAGCTGTTTTTT. The encoded protein is CASSVGGTGELFF.

This chain links TRBV18 with TRBJ2-7; no definite D call. V was trimmed by 2 bases and J by 0 bases, leaving 11 bases between them. The germline gives CDR1 KGHSH, CDR2 LQKENI. The CDR3 has 15 amino acids. CDR3: CASSPTPISSYEQYF. The CDR3 DNA reads TGTGCCAGCTCACCAACCCCGATCAGCTCCTACGAGCAGTACTTC.

The chain links TRBV18 to TRBJ1-1, with 12 bases matching TRBD1. CDR3 length: 14 residues. V gave up 3 bases and J gave up 8 bases; unmatched junction bases: 4. Germline assignment: CDR1 KGHSH and CDR2 LQKENI. Written as DNA, the CDR3 is TGTGCCAGCTCACCCGGGACAGGGGGCTTGGAAGCTTTCTTT. Translating it yields CASSPGTGGLEAFF.

The genes are TRBV4-3 and TRBJ2-7, with 9 bases aligning to TRBD1. Trimming took 1 base from V and 7 from J; bases not matched to a gene: 8. This CDR3 has 15 amino acids. The germline V gene encodes CDR1 LGHNA and CDR2 YSLEER. The DNA of the CDR3 is TGCGCCAGCAGCCAAGCCGGGACAGGGATTAGAGAGCAGTACTTC. Protein product: CASSQAGTGIREQYF.

This chain connects TRBV7-8 to TRBJ2-5, with 9 positions matching TRBD1. Germline CDR1 is SGHVS and CDR2 is FQNEAQ. The CDR3 contains 15 residues. Trimming removed 1 base from V and 2 bases from J; junction bases left unmatched: 2. CDR3 nucleotide sequence: TGTGCCAGCAGCTTAGGGACAGGGGAACAAGAGACCCAGTACTTC. Its translation: CASSLGTGEQETQYF.

The chain combines TRBV5-1 with TRBJ1-4, with TRBD1 matching 7 bases. Germline trimming cut 5 bases from V and 8 bases from J; bases unmatched to any gene: 9. CDR3 length: 14 residues. Germline CDR1 and CDR2: SGHRS and YFSETQ. The CDR3 nucleotides are TGCGCCAGCAGTCAGACAGGGTCGAACGAAAAACTGTTTTTT. The encoded protein is CASSQTGSNEKLFF.

The chain employs TRBV4-1 and TRBJ2-7, with D perhaps matching TRBD1 (5 bases). CDR1 MGHRA and CDR2 YSYEKL come from the germline V gene. CDR3 size: 15 residues. V dropped 0 bases and J dropped 2 bases, with 11 bases sitting between them. The CDR3 DNA is TGCGCCAGCAGCCAAGATGCAGGGTTCCCCTACGAGCAGTACTTC. Translating it yields CASSQDAGFPYEQYF.

The sample holds a few counts of this clone. This chain connects TRBV6-5 to TRBJ2-7; a weak D match, TRBD1 (7 bases). V was pared by 3 bases and J by 6 bases, with 12 bases between. Per germline, CDR1 MNHEY and CDR2 SVGAGI. This CDR3 comprises 13 residues. This CDR3 is CASSYKEGAEQYF. CDR3 bases: TGTGCCAGCAGTTATAAGGAGGGGGCCGAGCAGTACTTC.

The chain has TRBV15 and TRBJ1-2, with D unresolved. The germline V and J ends were trimmed by 0 bases and 6 bases, with 8 bases remaining between them. The CDR3 length is 13 residues. Per germline, CDR1 LNHNV and CDR2 YYDKDF (reference sequence). The CDR3 region has the DNA TGTGCCACCAGCAGAGATTTCGGGGATGGCTACACCTTC. Translating gives CATSRDFGDGYTF.